This TCR beta chain was sequenced in a study of Ad26.COV2.S vaccination and SARS-CoV-2 variants. Study in general: Donor was assigned to the Ad26.COV2.S arm of trial COV1001. Donor got 5x10^10 or 1x10^11 viral particles of Ad26.COV2.S.

Treatment in this sample: about 20 received Ad26.COV2.S at low or high dose, single or two shots; five or six received placebo; per-sample allocation not given. All samples were drawn on day 63, counting from the first vaccine or placebo injection. This Boston cohort included adults aged 18-55 years. This table comes from immunoSEQ multiplex PCR, and its TCRdb copy is limited to in-frame clones, with some not included. Of approximately 300,000 clones listed, approximately 86% are singletons. This clone has only a few counts. Antigen unknown. Study results and limitations: Reportedly, spike-specific CD8+ and CD4+ T cell responses achieved substantial breadth once vaccination had taken place.

This TCR was recovered from a person between 18 and 65 years old who received the Ad26.COV2.S COVID-19 vaccine or a placebo. The source was peripheral blood, collected in a trial of Ad26.COV2.S vaccine versus placebo.

Written as DNA, the CDR3 is TGTGCCAGCAGTCCTTCGACAGGGGGTGTTTATTCACCCCTCCACTTT. This sequence encodes CASSPSTGGVYSPLHF. The chain has TRBV28 and TRBJ1-6; 9 nucleotides align to TRBD1. The CDR3 contains 16 residues. J was trimmed by 8 bases and V by 5 bases; bases with no gene match: 10. CDR1 and CDR2 (germline): MDHEN, SYDVKM.